The T cell receptor beta chain under discussion was sequenced for a study of monozygotic twins with inflammatory bowel disease. From its re-call of the 5' RACE reads, TCRdb lists each CDR3 protein once, without DNA. The specimen's table records a few hundred thousand distinct CDR3 sequences. The CDR3 contains 16 residues. The germline V gene encodes CDR1 SGHRS and CDR2 YFSETQ. General study findings and limits: With others, IBD patients shared fewer clonotypes than healthy twins did, especially with disease activity. A single strong IBD-associated signal or clonotype was not supported by the findings.

A note on this clonotype: Its specificity is not known.

For every donor, one blood sample of about 2.5 ml was drawn. The chain recombines TRBV5-1 with TRBJ2-2; TCRdb names TRBD2, which stays unverified in the absence of DNA. Sequenced: blood. The TCR was taken from a human donor with ulcerative colitis or Crohn's disease, or a healthy co-twin of an affected twin (not recorded which). CDR3: CASSLSGSGNTGELFF.